This section outlines one TCR beta chain sequence together with its context. As yet, its antigen is unknown. TCRdb fed the RT-PCR reads into MiXCR, producing one record per CDR3 protein. The table shows more than 450,000 distinct CDR3 sequences, with roughly 10% occurring only once. The sample originates from a study of response to subunit inactivated influenza vaccine. The germline CDR1 and CDR2 sequences are DFQATT and SNEGSKA (reference sequence). CDR3 size: 17 residues. Unmatched junction bases numbered 10, after V lost 1 base and J lost 6 bases. Findings and caveats of the study: Every seasonal influenza vaccination brings in few new T cells, the authors suggested.

This TCR was sampled from a man aged 50 to 59 who received an inactivated influenza vaccine. This specimen consisted of PBMCs from blood, obtained on the day of vaccination. The chain couples TRBV20-1 to TRBJ2-2; 11 nucleotides line up with TRBD2. CDR3 loop: CSARAGTSGSWAGELFF. CDR3 coding DNA: TGCAGTGCTAGAGCGGGCACTAGCGGGAGTTGGGCCGGGGAGCTGTTTTTT.